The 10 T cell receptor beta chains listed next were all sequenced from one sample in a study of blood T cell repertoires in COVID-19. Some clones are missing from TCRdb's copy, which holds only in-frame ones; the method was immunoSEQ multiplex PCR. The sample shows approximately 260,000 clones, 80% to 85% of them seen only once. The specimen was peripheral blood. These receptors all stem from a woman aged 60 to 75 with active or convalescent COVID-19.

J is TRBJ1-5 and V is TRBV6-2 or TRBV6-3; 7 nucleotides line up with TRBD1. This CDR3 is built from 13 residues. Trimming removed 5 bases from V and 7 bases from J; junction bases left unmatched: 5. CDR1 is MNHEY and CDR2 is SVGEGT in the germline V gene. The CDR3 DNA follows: TGTGCCAGCAGTAAAAGACAGGGCCAGCCCCAGCATTTT. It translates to CASSKRQGQPQHF.

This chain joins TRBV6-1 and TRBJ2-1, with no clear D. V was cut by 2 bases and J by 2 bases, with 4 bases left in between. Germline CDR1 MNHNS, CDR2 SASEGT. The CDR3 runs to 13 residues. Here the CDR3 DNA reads TGTGCCAGCAGTGAATGGCCCTACAATGAGCAGTTCTTC. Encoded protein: CASSEWPYNEQFF.

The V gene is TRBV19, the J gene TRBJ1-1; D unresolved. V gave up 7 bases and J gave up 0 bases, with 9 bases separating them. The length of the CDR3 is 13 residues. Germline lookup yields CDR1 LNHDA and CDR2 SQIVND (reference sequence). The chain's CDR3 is CASTPKLNTEAFF. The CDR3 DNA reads TGTGCCAGTACCCCAAAGCTGAACACTGAAGCTTTCTTT.

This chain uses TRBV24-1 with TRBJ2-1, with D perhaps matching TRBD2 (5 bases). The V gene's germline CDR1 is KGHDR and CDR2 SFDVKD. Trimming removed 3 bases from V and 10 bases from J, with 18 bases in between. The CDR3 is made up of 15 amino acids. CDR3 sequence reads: CATSDKGRGKAEQFF. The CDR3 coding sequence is TGTGCCACCAGTGATAAAGGTCGGGGAAAAGCGGAGCAGTTCTTC.

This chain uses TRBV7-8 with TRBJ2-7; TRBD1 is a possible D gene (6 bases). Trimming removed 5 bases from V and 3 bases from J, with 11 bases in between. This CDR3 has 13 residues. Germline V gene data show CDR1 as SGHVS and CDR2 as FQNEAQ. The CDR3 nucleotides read TGTGCCAGCAGCCTCGGACAGAACTACGAGCAGTACTTC. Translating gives CASSLGQNYEQYF.

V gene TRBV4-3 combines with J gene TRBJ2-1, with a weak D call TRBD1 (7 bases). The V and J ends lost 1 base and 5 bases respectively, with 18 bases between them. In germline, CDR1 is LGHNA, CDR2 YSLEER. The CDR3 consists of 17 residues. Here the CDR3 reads CASSQVGGQGEDNEQFF. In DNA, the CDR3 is TGCGCCAGCAGCCAAGTCGGCGGGCAGGGGGAGGACAATGAGCAGTTCTTC.

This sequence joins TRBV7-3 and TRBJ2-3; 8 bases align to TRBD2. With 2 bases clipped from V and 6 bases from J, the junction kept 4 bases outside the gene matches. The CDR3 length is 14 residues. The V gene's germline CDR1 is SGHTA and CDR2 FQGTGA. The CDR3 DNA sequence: TGTGCCAGCAGCTTATCAGCGGGGGAGGATACGCAGTATTTT. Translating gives CASSLSAGEDTQYF.

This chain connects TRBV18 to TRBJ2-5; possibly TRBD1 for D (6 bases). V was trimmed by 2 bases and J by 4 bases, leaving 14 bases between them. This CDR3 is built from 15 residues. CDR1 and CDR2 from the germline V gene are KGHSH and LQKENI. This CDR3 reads CASSPTGRGRETQYF. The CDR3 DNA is TGTGCCAGCTCACCAACGGGCAGGGGTAGAGAGACCCAGTACTTC.

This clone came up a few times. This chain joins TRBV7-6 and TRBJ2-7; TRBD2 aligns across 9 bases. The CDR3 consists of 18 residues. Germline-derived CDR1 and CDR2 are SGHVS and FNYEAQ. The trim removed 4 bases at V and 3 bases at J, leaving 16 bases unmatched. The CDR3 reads CASSSRGGNSGGIYEQYF. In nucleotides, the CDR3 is TGTGCCAGCAGCTCCCGGGGAGGGAATAGCGGGGGTATCTACGAGCAGTACTTC.

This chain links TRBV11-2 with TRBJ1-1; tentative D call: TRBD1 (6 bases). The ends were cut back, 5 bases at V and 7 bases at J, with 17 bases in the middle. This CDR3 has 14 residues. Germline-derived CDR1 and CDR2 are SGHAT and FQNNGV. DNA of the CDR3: TGTGCCAGCAGCCTAGTATGGGGGCGAGGTGAAGCTTTCTTT. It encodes CASSLVWGRGEAFF.